The 8 T cell receptor beta chains below were found in one sample sequenced in a study of blood T cells in healthy people across ages. Primed by a sample-barcoded 5' primer and a J-beta primer mix, a second PCR proceeded for 7 to 11 cycles. TCRdb re-called the 5' RACE reads with MiXCR, one entry per CDR3 protein. The sample yields 780,000 or so distinct CDR3 sequences, roughly 50% seen once. The material sequenced was blood. The receptors stem from an older man in good health.

The J gene is TRBJ2-7, the V gene TRBV7-9; D remains ambiguous. Germline lookup yields CDR1 SEHNR and CDR2 FQNEAQ (reference sequence). There are 13 residues in the CDR3. V lost 8 bases to trimming and J lost 3 bases, with 14 bases between them. CDR3 coding DNA: TGTGCCAGCTCGAAGACGGACGGCTACGAGCAGTACTTC. Protein product: CASSKTDGYEQYF. Drawing the rest from reference TRBV7-9 and TRBJ2-7, the complete variable domain is DTGVSQNPRHKITKRGQNVTFRCDPISEHNRLYWYRQTLGQGPEFLTYFQNEAQLEKSRLLSDRFSAERPKGSFSTLEIQRTEQGDSAMYLCASSKTDGYEQYFGPGTRLTVT.

The chain links TRBV6-7 to TRBJ1-1, with 10 bases matching TRBD1. TRBV6-7 is known as an ORF, though its function is uncertain. The ends lost 0 bases at V and 2 bases at J; junction bases unmatched: 6. The CDR3 loop spans 17 amino acids. The CDR3 reads CASSYSHRDRGNTEAFF. The CDR3 DNA reads as TGTGCCAGCAGTTACTCGCACCGGGACAGGGGAAACACTGAAGCTTTCTTT.

The V and J genes are TRBV7-2 and TRBJ1-4; D possibly corresponds to TRBD1 (5 bases). From germline, CDR1 is SGHTA and CDR2 FQGNSA. The CDR3 runs to 13 residues. The germline V and J ends were trimmed by 5 bases and 8 bases, with 12 bases remaining between them. CDR3 nucleotides: TGTGCCAGCAGCGTAATTTGGGGCGAAAAACTGTTTTTT. Encoded protein: CASSVIWGEKLFF.

This clonotype was picked up a small number of times. The V call is TRBV4-1, the J call TRBJ2-7; 7 bases fit TRBD1. V was clipped by 4 bases and J by 0 bases; unmatched bases: 6. The CDR3 runs to 15 residues. Germline assignment: CDR1 MGHRA and CDR2 YSYEKL. CDR3 DNA sequence: TGCGCCAGCAGCCTCGGGACAGCCAGCTCCTACGAGCAGTACTTC. It encodes CASSLGTASSYEQYF.

This clonotype was detected a few times. The J gene is TRBJ1-1, the V gene TRBV7-2; the D is unclear. CDR1 and CDR2 (germline): SGHTA, FQGNSA. There are 13 residues in the CDR3. Trimming left V 4 bases short and J 1 base short, with 7 bases between. The CDR3 region has the DNA TGTGCCAGCAGCTCTAGCTCGAACACTGAAGCTTTCTTT. Its translation: CASSSSSNTEAFF.

This chain connects TRBV4-1 to TRBJ2-7, with D unresolved. With the DNA end fitting TRBJ2-5 better, the J assignment may be wrong. Germline V gene sequence: CDR1 MGHRA, CDR2 YSYEKL. The CDR3 sequence is 13 residues long. The DNA for the CDR3 is TGCGCCAGCAGCCCCCCCTCCGGGGAGACCCAGTACTTC. Translated, it gives CASSPPSGETQYF.

As for this clonotype: A junction end diverges from the germline sequence, so it may reflect a read error. The chain joins TRBV27 to TRBJ2-5; D may be TRBD2 (5 bases). The CDR3 runs to 14 residues. Germline V gene lookup returns CDR1 MNHEY and CDR2 SMNVEV (reference sequence). The CDR3 bases are TGTGCCAGCAGTGTATCGAAGAGAGGGGAGACCCAGTACTTC. Its protein is CASSVSKRGETQYF.

The V gene is TRBV20-1, the J gene TRBJ2-1; D is unclear. This CDR3 region has 15 residues. The germline V gene has CDR1 DFQATT and CDR2 SNEGSKA (reference sequence). V was clipped by 1 base and J by 0 bases, with 10 bases between them. The CDR3 loop reads CSARARLDSYNEQFF. DNA of the CDR3: TGCAGTGCTAGAGCCCGACTCGACTCCTACAATGAGCAGTTCTTC.